These T cell receptor beta chains were read from a single sample in a study of T cells expressing NK-cell markers. For each CDR3 protein, TCRdb gives one entry from its re-call of the 5' RACE reads, without DNA. This sample carries 130,000 to 150,000 distinct CDR3 sequences, with more than 10% going to the ten biggest clones. The sample was blood T cells: a sorted CD56 or NKG2C T cell subset, CD4+ or CD8+ T cells, or bulk PBMC T cells (not recorded which). These receptors originate from a man younger than 30 in good health. The CDR3 runs from the conserved cysteine through the conserved F or W.

TRBJ2-1 TRBV20-1 CSARDRLAGSRNEQFF
TRBJ2-1 TRBV6-2/TRBV6-3 CASSHAGTSGRGQFF
TRBJ2-7 TRBV19 CASSIRSEGFYEQYF
TRBJ1-5 TRBV20-1 CSARDLRGQSNQPQHF
TRBJ1-1 TRBV29-1 CSGLAGQENTEAFF
TRBJ1-3 TRBV27 CASSLSGGNTIYF
TRBJ2-1 TRBV19 CASSIAVTGSYNEQFF
TRBJ2-1 TRBV6-2/TRBV6-3 CASSSSREGLNEQFF
TRBJ2-3 TRBV19 CASTLTGSADTQYF
TRBJ2-7 TRBV6-5 CASSSQTSGWYEQYF
TRBJ2-7 TRBV27 CASSYRNLYEQYF